In this sample, the clone carrying this T cell receptor beta chain turned up a few times. Antigen specificity is unknown. TCRdb's copy holds only in-frame clones and misses some; the assay was immunoSEQ multiplex PCR. The sample includes over 50,000 clones, approximately 83% of them seen just once. The CDR3 runs to 17 residues. Germline CDR1 is SGHTS and CDR2 is YDEGEE. J was trimmed by 2 bases and V by 4 bases; bases with no gene match: 7. The source of the sample is a study of OX40 agonist ivuxolimab in advanced cancers. For the study at large: Ivuxolimab, an antibody acting as an agonist of OX40 (CD134), was used to treat patients.

Findings and limits, study-wide: It was also the case that some nonresponders had low normalized T-cell clonal expansion.

This specimen consisted of CD4+ or CD8+ T cells sorted from blood, obtained in a trial of the OX40 agonist ivuxolimab. The gene calls are TRBV5-8 and TRBJ2-5; TRBD2 matches 14 bases. The sequence derives from an adult with an advanced solid tumor such as melanoma, head and neck, liver or kidney cancer. The CDR3 loop is CASSAGLAGEGQETQYF. The CDR3 nucleotides read TGTGCCAGCAGCGCGGGACTAGCGGGGGAGGGGCAAGAGACCCAGTACTTC.